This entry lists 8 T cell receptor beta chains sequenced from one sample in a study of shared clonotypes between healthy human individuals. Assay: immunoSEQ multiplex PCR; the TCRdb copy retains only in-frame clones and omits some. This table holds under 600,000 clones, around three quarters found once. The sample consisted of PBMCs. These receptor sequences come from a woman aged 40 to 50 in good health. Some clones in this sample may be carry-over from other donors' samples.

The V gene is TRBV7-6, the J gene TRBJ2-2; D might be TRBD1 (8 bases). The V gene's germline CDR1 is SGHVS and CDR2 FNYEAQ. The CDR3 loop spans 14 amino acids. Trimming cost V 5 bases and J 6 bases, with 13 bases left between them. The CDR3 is CASSAQGGSGELFF. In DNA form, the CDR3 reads TGTGCCAGCAGCGCACAGGGGGGGTCCGGGGAGCTGTTTTTT.

In DNA form, the CDR3 reads TGTGCCAGTAGTATATTGGTAGCGGGAGTTAGCGATGAGCAGTTCTTC. This gives the protein CASSILVAGVSDEQFF. The chain uses TRBV19 and TRBJ2-1, with 9 bases that match TRBD2. With 2 bases clipped from V and 8 bases from J, the junction kept 10 bases outside the gene matches. Germline-derived CDR1 and CDR2 are LNHDA and SQIVND (reference sequence). There are 16 residues in the CDR3.

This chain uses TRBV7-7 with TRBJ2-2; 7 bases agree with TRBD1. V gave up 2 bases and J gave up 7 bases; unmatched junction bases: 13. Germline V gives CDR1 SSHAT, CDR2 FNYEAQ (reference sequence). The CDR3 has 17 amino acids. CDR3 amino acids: CASSLNRDNDRVGELFF. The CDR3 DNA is TGTGCCAGCAGCTTAAATCGGGATAATGACAGGGTCGGGGAGCTGTTTTTT.

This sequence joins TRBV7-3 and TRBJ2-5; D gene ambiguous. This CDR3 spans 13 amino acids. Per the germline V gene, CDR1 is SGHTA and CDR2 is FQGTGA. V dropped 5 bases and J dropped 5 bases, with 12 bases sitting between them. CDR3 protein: CASSTSVAETQYF. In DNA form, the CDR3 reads TGTGCCAGCAGCACGAGTGTGGCCGAGACCCAGTACTTC.

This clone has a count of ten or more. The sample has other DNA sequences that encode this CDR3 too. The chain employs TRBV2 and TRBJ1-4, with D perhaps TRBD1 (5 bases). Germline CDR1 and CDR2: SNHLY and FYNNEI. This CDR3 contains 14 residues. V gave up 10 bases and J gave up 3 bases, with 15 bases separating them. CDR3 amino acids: CATALGQSNEKLFF. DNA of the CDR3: TGTGCCACGGCTTTGGGGCAGTCTAATGAAAAACTGTTTTTT.

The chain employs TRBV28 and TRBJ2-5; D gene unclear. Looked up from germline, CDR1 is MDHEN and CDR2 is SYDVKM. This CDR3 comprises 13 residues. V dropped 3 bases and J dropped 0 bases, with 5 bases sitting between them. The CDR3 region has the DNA TGTGCCAGCAGTTTCGTGTACCAAGAGACCCAGTACTTC. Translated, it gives CASSFVYQETQYF.

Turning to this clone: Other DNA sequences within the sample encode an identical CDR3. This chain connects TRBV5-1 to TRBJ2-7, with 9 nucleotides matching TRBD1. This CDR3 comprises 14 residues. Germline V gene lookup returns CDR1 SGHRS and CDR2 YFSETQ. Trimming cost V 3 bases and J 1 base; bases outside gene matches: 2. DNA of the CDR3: TGCGCCAGCAGCTCTGGACAGGGGTCCTACGAGCAGTACTTC. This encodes CASSSGQGSYEQYF.

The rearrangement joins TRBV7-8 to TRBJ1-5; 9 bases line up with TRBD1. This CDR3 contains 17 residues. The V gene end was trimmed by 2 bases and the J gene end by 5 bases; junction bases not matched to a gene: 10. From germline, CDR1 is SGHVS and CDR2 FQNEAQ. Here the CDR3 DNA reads TGTGCCAGCAGCTTAAAATCCGGGACAGGGTGGTATCAGCCCCAGCATTTT. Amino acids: CASSLKSGTGWYQPQHF.